The 14 T cell receptor beta chains given below trace back to one sample, sequenced in a study of blood T cell repertoires in COVID-19. The table came from immunoSEQ multiplex PCR; TCRdb's copy has only in-frame clones and leaves some out. The profile shows approximately 90,000 clones, about four fifths of them singletons. The specimen was peripheral blood. Receptors were obtained from a man between 65 and 79 years old with COVID-19, enrolled during active disease.

A remark on this clone: Sequence at one end of the junction differs from germline and may be a read error. The V and J genes are TRBV7-7 and TRBJ2-3, with 9 positions matching TRBD2. This CDR3 has 17 amino acids. Looked up from germline, CDR1 is SSHAT and CDR2 is FNYEAQ (reference sequence). CDR3 nucleotides: TGTGCTAGCATTCCACCTACCCTAGCGGGGCGCACAGATACGCAGTATTTT. Amino acids: CASIPPTLAGRTDTQYF.

Details on this clone: At one end the junction does not follow the germline gene, possibly because of a read error. The chain's CDR3 is CASSFSSGKGSTQYF. The CDR3 DNA sequence: TGTGCCAGCAGCTTTTCTAGCGGGAAAGGTAGTACGCAATATTTT. This chain uses TRBV13 with TRBJ2-3; 9 bases are shared with TRBD2. CDR1 and CDR2 from the germline V gene are PRHDT and FYEKMQ (reference sequence). The CDR3 is 15 residues long. The full variable domain, with the rest looked up from reference TRBV13 and TRBJ2-3, is AAGVIQSPRHLIKEKRETATLKCYPIPRHDTVYWYQQGPGQDPQFLISFYEKMQSDKGSIPDRFSAQQFSDYHSELNMSSLELGDSALYFCASSFSSGKGSTQYFGPGTRLTVL.

This clone was detected once. CDR3 nucleotide sequence: TGTGCCAGCAGTGGGGGGGAGCGGTACAATGAGCAGTTCTTC. It translates to CASSGGERYNEQFF. The J gene is TRBJ2-1, the V gene TRBV2; TRBD2 might be the D (6 bases). Germline V lookup: CDR1 SNHLY, CDR2 FYNNEI. Trimming shortened V by 4 bases and J by 4 bases, and 11 bases separated the two germline ends. This CDR3 is 14 amino acids long. Full variable domain (outside the CDR3, taken from reference TRBV2 and TRBJ2-1): EPEVTQTPSHQVTQMGQEVILRCVPISNHLYFYWYRQILGQKVEFLVSFYNNEISEKSEIFDDQFSVERPDGSNFTLKIRSTKLEDSAMYFCASSGGERYNEQFFGPGTRLTVL.

The V gene is TRBV6-5, the J gene TRBJ1-5; 7 bases match TRBD1. The V segment lost 6 bases and the J segment 6 bases; nucleotides outside the gene matches: 8. The CDR3 is 14 amino acids. The germline gives CDR1 MNHEY, CDR2 SVGAGI. CDR3 nucleotide sequence: TGTGCCAGCAGCCAACGGACAGGCGGTCAGCCCCAGCATTTT. It codes for CASSQRTGGQPQHF.

The genes are TRBV4-3 and TRBJ2-1; 8 nucleotides line up with TRBD2. The V gene's germline CDR1 is LGHNA and CDR2 YSLEER. CDR3 length: 15 residues. V trimming: 0 bases; J trimming: 9 bases; junction bases outside the gene matches: 7. CDR3: CASSQDSSGGSEQFF. The DNA of the CDR3 is TGCGCCAGCAGCCAAGATTCCAGCGGGGGTAGTGAGCAGTTCTTC.

V usage is TRBV5-1 and J usage is TRBJ1-1; TRBD1 aligns across 8 bases. The germline CDR1 and CDR2 sequences are SGHRS and YFSETQ. V shed 4 bases and J 4 bases; nucleotides not matched to a gene: 9. The CDR3 contains 15 residues. The CDR3 nucleotides are TGCGCCAGCAGCCTCGGACAGGGATTGGCCACTGAAGCTTTCTTT. Residues: CASSLGQGLATEAFF.

This sequence joins TRBV28 and TRBJ2-5, with D maybe TRBD2 (5 bases). CDR3 size: 15 residues. Germline values: CDR1 MDHEN, CDR2 SYDVKM. The ends were cut back, 6 bases at V and 4 bases at J, with 18 bases in the middle. Written as DNA, the CDR3 is TGTGCCAGCAGCCCGCCGAGGGCCGTGTCAGAGACCCAGTACTTC. Amino acids: CASSPPRAVSETQYF.

The chain combines TRBV7-3 with TRBJ2-3, with D maybe TRBD1 (6 bases). V lost 2 bases to trimming and J lost 7 bases, with 13 bases between them. The V gene's germline CDR1 is SGHTA and CDR2 FQGTGA. The CDR3 has 14 amino acids. CDR3 DNA sequence: TGTGCCAGCAGCTTAGGCCTCACAGGGAATACGCAGTATTTT. Protein sequence: CASSLGLTGNTQYF.

The rearrangement uses TRBV3-1 (or the pseudogene TRBV3-2) and TRBJ2-4; 7 nucleotides align to TRBD1. This CDR3 has 13 amino acids. CDR1 is LGHDT and CDR2 is YNNKEL in the germline V gene (reference sequence). With V trimmed by 4 bases and J by 6 bases, 3 bases remained unmatched. The CDR3 here is CASSRQGVNIQYF. CDR3 nucleotide sequence: TGTGCCAGCAGCCGACAGGGAGTAAACATTCAGTACTTC.

This chain connects TRBV2 to TRBJ2-1, with TRBD2 identical over 13 bases. This CDR3 is 16 amino acids long. V gave up 6 bases and J gave up 10 bases; unmatched junction bases: 12. In germline, CDR1 is SNHLY, CDR2 FYNNEI. CDR3 DNA: TGTGCCAGCAGGGATGCACTAGCGGGAGGGCCCTCGGAGCAGTTCTTC. As protein: CASRDALAGGPSEQFF.

This clone turned up a few times. V and J are TRBV5-6 and TRBJ1-4; 7 positions agree with TRBD1. V gave up 4 bases and J gave up 8 bases; unmatched junction bases: 11. Looked up from germline, CDR1 is SGHDT and CDR2 is YYEEEE. The CDR3 is 15 residues long. The CDR3 bases are TGTGCCAGCAGCACCCAGACAGGGTTATACGAAAAACTGTTTTTT. This translates into CASSTQTGLYEKLFF. Looking up the rest from reference TRBV5-6 and TRBJ1-4 gives the full variable domain: DAGVTQSPTHLIKTRGQQVTLRCSPKSGHDTVSWYQQALGQGPQFIFQYYEEEERQRGNFPDRFSGHQFPNYSSELNVNALLLGDSALYLCASSTQTGLYEKLFFGSGTQLSVL.

The J gene is TRBJ2-7, the V gene TRBV11-2; 12 bases line up with TRBD2. Germline CDR1 reads SGHAT; CDR2 reads FQNNGV. The CDR3 extends over 16 amino acids. V was pared by 5 bases and J by 2 bases, with 7 bases of the junction left unmatched. The DNA for the CDR3 is TGTGCCAGCAGCCGGCGGACTAGCGGGACTCCCTACGAGCAGTACTTC. Amino acid sequence: CASSRRTSGTPYEQYF.

The chain joins TRBV6-2 or TRBV6-3 to TRBJ2-1; 9 positions agree with TRBD2. The CDR3 extends over 16 amino acids. V lost 5 bases and J lost 8; bases outside the gene matches: 13. The germline V gene has CDR1 MNHEY and CDR2 SVGEGT. CDR3 DNA sequence: TGTGCCAGCAGTGACCCGGGGGTAGCGGGAGTAGATGAGCAGTTCTTC. Translating it yields CASSDPGVAGVDEQFF.

The J gene is TRBJ1-1, the V gene TRBV20-1; 7 bases match TRBD1. Germline CDR1 reads DFQATT; CDR2 reads SNEGSKA (reference sequence). The CDR3 is 11 residues long. CDR3 nucleotide sequence: TGCGAGGGGCAGGGGGGCACTGAAGCTTTCTTT. Translated, it gives CEGQGGTEAFF.